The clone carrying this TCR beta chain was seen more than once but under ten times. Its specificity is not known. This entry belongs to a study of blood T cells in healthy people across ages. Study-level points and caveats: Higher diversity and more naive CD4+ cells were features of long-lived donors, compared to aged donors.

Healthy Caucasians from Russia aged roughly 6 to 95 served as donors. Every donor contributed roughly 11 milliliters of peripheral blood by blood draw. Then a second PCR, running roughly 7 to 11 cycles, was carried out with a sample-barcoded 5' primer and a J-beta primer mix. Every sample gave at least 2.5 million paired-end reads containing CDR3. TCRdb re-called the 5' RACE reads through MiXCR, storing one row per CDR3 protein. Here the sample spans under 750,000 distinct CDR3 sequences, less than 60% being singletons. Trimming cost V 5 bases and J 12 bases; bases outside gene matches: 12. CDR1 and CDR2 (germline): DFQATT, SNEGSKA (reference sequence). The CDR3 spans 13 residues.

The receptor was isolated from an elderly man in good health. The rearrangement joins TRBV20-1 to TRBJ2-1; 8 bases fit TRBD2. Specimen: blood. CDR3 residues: CSAEPGLGRGQFF. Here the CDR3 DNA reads TGCAGTGCTGAGCCGGGACTAGGGAGGGGGCAGTTCTTC.